A single sample gave rise to the 17 T cell receptor beta chains below, sequenced in a study of cytomegalovirus exposure and HLA in healthy donors. Both 60 Vbeta primers and 13 Jbeta primers went into the PCR. Sequencing used immunoSEQ multiplex PCR; TCRdb keeps in-frame clones, though not all of them. This sample has about 120,000 clones, with over 65% found just once. The sample was PBMCs. These receptors all stem from a woman aged 40 to 50 in good health and CMV-seropositive.

The chain combines TRBV19 with TRBJ2-5, with D uncertain. Deletions cut 3 bases from V and 5 bases from J, with 10 bases between. The V gene's germline CDR1 is LNHDA and CDR2 SQIVND (reference sequence). The CDR3 length is 13 residues. Written as DNA, the CDR3 is TGTGCCAGTAGTATCGGTCAATGGGAGACCCAGTACTTC. It specifies CASSIGQWETQYF.

The V and J genes are TRBV11-3 and TRBJ1-1; D unresolved. The germline V and J ends were trimmed by 2 bases and 7 bases, with 11 bases remaining between them. Germline V gene data show CDR1 as SGHNT and CDR2 as YENEEA. This CDR3 has 13 residues. The CDR3 DNA is TGTGCCAGCAGCTTAACCAGGATCAATGAAGCTTTCTTT. Protein sequence: CASSLTRINEAFF.

The rearrangement joins TRBV7-2 to TRBJ2-3; 9 bases fit TRBD2. Trimming took 3 bases from V and 4 from J; bases not matched to a gene: 5. Germline values: CDR1 SGHTA, CDR2 FQGNSA. The CDR3 has 15 amino acids. The CDR3 region has the DNA TGTGCCAGCAGCTTTAGCGGGAGTTTCCCAGATACGCAGTATTTT. Encoded protein: CASSFSGSFPDTQYF.

V and J are TRBV19 and TRBJ2-3; no reliable D call. Deletions cut 5 bases from V and 2 bases from J, with 17 bases between. The CDR3 sequence is 16 residues long. Germline values: CDR1 LNHDA, CDR2 SQIVND (reference sequence). CDR3 in amino acids: CASSSVSVTFTDTQYF. CDR3 nucleotide sequence: TGTGCCAGTAGTTCAGTCAGCGTAACTTTCACAGATACGCAGTATTTT.

This clone was seen only a few times. The chain recombines TRBV19 with TRBJ2-3; 10 bases are shared with TRBD1. After removal of 5 bases from V and 6 bases from J, the junction contained 8 bases not matched to a gene. Germline V gene sequence: CDR1 LNHDA, CDR2 SQIVND (reference sequence). This CDR3 is built from 15 residues. CDR3 region: CASSSGQGKKDTQYF. The CDR3 nucleotides are TGTGCCAGTAGTTCGGGACAGGGGAAGAAGGATACGCAGTATTTT.

With respect to this clone: This sample includes further DNA sequences coding for the same CDR3. The CDR3 here is CASSVQGAGGEKLFF. The CDR3 coding sequence is TGTGCCAGCAGCGTACAGGGGGCAGGGGGGGAAAAACTGTTTTTT. The chain combines TRBV9 with TRBJ1-4, with 8 bases identical to TRBD1. With V trimmed by 1 base and J by 8 bases, 7 bases remained unmatched. In germline, CDR1 is SGDLS, CDR2 YYNGEE. The CDR3 has 15 amino acids.

The gene calls are TRBV6-6 and TRBJ1-2; TRBD1 aligns across 9 bases. Germline CDR1 reads MNHNY; CDR2 reads SVGAGI (reference sequence). The CDR3 loop spans 15 amino acids. Germline trimming cut 1 base from V and 5 bases from J; bases unmatched to any gene: 5. This chain's CDR3 is CASSYWDRVGYGYTF. As DNA, the CDR3 is TGTGCCAGCAGTTACTGGGACAGGGTTGGGTATGGCTACACCTTC.

As concerns this clone: The junction departs from the called germline gene at one end, perhaps through a read error. The chain uses TRBV29-1 and TRBJ1-2; D not certain. The V gene's germline CDR1 is SQVTM and CDR2 ANQGSEA. The CDR3 has 13 amino acids. The CDR3 DNA reads TGCAGCGCCAGTGGAGGCGGTGGCTATGGCTACCCCTTC. This encodes CSASGGGGYGYPF.

Note on this clone: The sample carries other DNA sequences with the same CDR3. The chain employs TRBV5-1 and TRBJ1-1; D remains ambiguous. The germline V and J ends were trimmed by 1 base and 3 bases, with 7 bases remaining between them. The length of the CDR3 is 13 residues. Looked up from germline, CDR1 is SGHRS and CDR2 is YFSETQ. The CDR3 DNA follows: TGCGCCAGCAGCTTGTCCGGGGACACTGAAGCTTTCTTT. Amino acid sequence: CASSLSGDTEAFF.

This chain links TRBV9 with TRBJ1-2; TRBD1 is a possible D gene (6 bases). Germline CDR1 is SGDLS and CDR2 is YYNGEE. Trimming left V 2 bases short and J 8 bases short, with 10 bases between. This CDR3 spans 12 amino acids. DNA for the CDR3: TGTGCCAGCAGCGTTTCAGGGGAGGGCTACACCTTC. Protein product: CASSVSGEGYTF.

This chain connects TRBV6-5 to TRBJ2-1; D perhaps matches TRBD2 (5 bases). Germline V CDR1 and CDR2: MNHEY, SVGAGI. This CDR3 region has 15 residues. V lost 0 bases to trimming and J lost 10 bases, with 16 bases between them. This chain's CDR3 is CASSYSARVDFEQFF. CDR3 DNA sequence: TGTGCCAGCAGTTACTCAGCTAGGGTGGACTTCGAGCAGTTCTTC.

This sequence joins TRBV6-5 and TRBJ2-7, with 9 nucleotides matching TRBD1. This CDR3 spans 13 amino acids. CDR1 and CDR2 (germline): MNHEY, SVGAGI. V gave up 5 bases and J gave up 5 bases; unmatched junction bases: 4. The CDR3 sequence is CASSQDRGHEQYF. CDR3 bases: TGTGCCAGCAGTCAGGACAGGGGCCACGAGCAGTACTTC.

CDR3 loop: CASRQGSEKLFF. For the CDR3, the DNA is TGTGCCAGTAGACAGGGAAGTGAAAAACTGTTTTTT. The chain is built from TRBV28 and TRBJ1-4; 7 bases align to TRBD1. This CDR3 spans 12 amino acids. Germline V gene sequence: CDR1 MDHEN, CDR2 SYDVKM. Trimming at V came to 9 bases and at J to 7 bases, leaving 5 bases not matched to a gene.

Details on this clone: The junction does not match germline at one end; this may be a read error. The CDR3 DNA follows: TGTTCCAGCACCGGGACTGCCCTAATATATGACGAAAAACTGTTTTTT. The encoded protein is CSSTGTALIYDEKLFF. V and J are TRBV7-9 and TRBJ1-4; tentative D call: TRBD1 (5 bases). Germline CDR1 reads SEHNR; CDR2 reads FQNEAQ (reference sequence). The CDR3 consists of 16 residues.

The chain couples TRBV19 to TRBJ1-1, with a tentative D call TRBD1 (6 bases). CDR1 is LNHDA and CDR2 is SQIVND in the germline V gene (reference sequence). This CDR3 comprises 16 residues. Trimming took off 4 bases at V and 1 base at J, with 16 bases between the two ends. This CDR3 reads CASSTDLRGRNTEAFF. The CDR3 DNA reads TGTGCCAGTAGTACAGATCTCAGGGGTCGGAACACTGAAGCTTTCTTT. The full variable domain, its missing parts supplied by reference TRBV19 and TRBJ1-1, is DGGITQSPKYLFRKEGQNVTLSCEQNLNHDAMYWYRQDPGQGLRLIYYSQIVNDFQKGDIAEGYSVSREKKESFPLTVTSAQKNPTAFYLCASSTDLRGRNTEAFFGQGTRLTVV.

The genes are TRBV6-1 and TRBJ2-7, with 7 positions matching TRBD1. V was pared by 6 bases and J by 5 bases, with 7 bases of the junction left unmatched. Germline V gene lookup returns CDR1 MNHNS and CDR2 SASEGT. CDR3 size: 13 residues. This CDR3 is CASSATGIDEQYF. The CDR3 nucleotides read TGTGCCAGCAGCGCGACAGGGATCGACGAGCAGTACTTC.

The V and J genes are TRBV18 and TRBJ1-5, with 7 bases that match TRBD1. CDR1 is KGHSH, CDR2 LQKENI, per germline. The CDR3 is 13 residues long. V lost 5 bases, J lost 9 bases, and 7 bases stayed unmatched. The CDR3, as DNA: TGTGCCAGCTCAGGCGACAGGGCCCGGCCCCAGCATTTT. Translation gives CASSGDRARPQHF.